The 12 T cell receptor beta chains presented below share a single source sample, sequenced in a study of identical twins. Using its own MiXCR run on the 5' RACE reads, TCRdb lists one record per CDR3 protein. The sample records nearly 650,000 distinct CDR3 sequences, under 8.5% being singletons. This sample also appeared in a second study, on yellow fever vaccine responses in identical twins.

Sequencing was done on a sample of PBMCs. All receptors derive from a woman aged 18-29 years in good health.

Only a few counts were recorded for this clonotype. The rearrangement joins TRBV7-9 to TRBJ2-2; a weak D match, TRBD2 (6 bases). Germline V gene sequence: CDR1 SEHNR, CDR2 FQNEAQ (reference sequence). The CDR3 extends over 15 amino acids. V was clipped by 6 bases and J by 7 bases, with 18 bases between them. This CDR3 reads CASSSGGGDSGELFF. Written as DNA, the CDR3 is TGTGCCAGCAGTTCCGGGGGAGGCGACAGCGGGGAGCTGTTTTTT.

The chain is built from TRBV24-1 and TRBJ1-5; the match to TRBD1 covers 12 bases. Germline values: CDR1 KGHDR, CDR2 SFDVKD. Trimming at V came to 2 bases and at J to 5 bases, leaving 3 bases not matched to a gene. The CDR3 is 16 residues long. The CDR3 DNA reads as TGTGCCACCAGTGATTCGGGACAGGGGGCTTATCAGCCCCAGCATTTT. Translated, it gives CATSDSGQGAYQPQHF.

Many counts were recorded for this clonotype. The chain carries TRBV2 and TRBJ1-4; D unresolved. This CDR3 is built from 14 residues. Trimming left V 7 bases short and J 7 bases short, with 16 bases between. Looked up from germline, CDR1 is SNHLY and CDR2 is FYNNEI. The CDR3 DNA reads TGTGCCAGCACCCGCCGGGCAGACGGTGAAAAACTGTTTTTT. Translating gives CASTRRADGEKLFF.

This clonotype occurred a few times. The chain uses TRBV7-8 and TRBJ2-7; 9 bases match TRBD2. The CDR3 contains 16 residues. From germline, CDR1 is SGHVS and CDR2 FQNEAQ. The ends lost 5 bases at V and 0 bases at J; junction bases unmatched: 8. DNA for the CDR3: TGTGCCAGCAGCCCCTCTGCGGGGGGGTTCTCCTACGAGCAGTACGTC. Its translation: CASSPSAGGFSYEQYV.

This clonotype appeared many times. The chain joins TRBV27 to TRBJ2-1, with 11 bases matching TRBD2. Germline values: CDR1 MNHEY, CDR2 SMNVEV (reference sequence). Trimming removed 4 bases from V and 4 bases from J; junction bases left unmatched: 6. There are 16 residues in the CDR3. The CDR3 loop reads CASSSMGLAAYNEQFF. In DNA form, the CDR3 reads TGTGCCAGCAGTTCGATGGGACTAGCGGCTTACAATGAGCAGTTCTTC.

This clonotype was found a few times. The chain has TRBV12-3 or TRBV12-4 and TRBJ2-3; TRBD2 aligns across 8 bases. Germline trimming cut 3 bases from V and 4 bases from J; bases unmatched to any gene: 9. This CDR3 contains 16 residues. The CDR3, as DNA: TGTGCCAGCAGTTTGGGACGGGGGGGCCCCCCAGATACGCAGTATTTT. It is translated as CASSLGRGGPPDTQYF.

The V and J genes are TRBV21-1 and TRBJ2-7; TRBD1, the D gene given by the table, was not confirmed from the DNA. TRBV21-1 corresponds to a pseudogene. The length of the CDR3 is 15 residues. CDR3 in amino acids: CASNQRAGEGHEQYF. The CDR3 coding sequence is TGTGCCAGCAATCAGAGGGCGGGAGAGGGCCACGAGCAGTACTTC.

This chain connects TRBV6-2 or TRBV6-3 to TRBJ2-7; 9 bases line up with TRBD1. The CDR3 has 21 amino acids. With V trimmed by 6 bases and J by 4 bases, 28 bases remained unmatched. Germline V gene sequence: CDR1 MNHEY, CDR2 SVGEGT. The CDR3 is CASSLLYLPRPPGTGRYEQYF. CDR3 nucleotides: TGTGCCAGCAGCCTACTGTACCTACCCCGCCCTCCCGGGACAGGGAGATACGAGCAGTACTTC.

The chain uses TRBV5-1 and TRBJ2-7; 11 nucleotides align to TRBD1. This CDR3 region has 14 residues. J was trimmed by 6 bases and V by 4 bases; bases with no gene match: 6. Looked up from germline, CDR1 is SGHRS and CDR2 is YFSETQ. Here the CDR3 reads CASSLWTGGGEQYV. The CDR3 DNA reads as TGCGCCAGCAGCCTCTGGACAGGGGGCGGCGAGCAGTACGTC.

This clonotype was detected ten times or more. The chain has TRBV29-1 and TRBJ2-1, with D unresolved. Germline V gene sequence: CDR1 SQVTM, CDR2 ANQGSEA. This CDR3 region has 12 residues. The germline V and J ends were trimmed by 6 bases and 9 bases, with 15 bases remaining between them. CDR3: CSVILVGVEQFF. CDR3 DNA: TGCAGCGTGATCCTAGTTGGAGTTGAGCAGTTCTTC.

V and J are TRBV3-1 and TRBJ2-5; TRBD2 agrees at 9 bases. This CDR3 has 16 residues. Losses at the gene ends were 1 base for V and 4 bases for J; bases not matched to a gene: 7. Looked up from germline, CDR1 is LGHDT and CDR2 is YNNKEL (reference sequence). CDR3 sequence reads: CASSQGGGGAVETQYF. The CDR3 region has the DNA TGTGCCAGCAGCCAAGGTGGCGGGGGGGCCGTAGAGACCCAGTACTTC.

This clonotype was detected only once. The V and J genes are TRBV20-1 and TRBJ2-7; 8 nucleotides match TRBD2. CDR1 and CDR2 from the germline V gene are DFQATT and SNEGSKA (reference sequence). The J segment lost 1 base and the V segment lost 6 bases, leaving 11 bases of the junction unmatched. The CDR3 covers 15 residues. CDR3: CSAQLAEGISYEQYF. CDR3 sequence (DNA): TGCAGTGCCCAACTAGCGGAGGGAATTTCCTACGAGCAGTACTTC.